In its sample, the clone carrying this T cell receptor (beta chain) was seen a few times. The assay was immunoSEQ multiplex PCR, and TCRdb's table has in-frame clones only and misses some. This sample has roughly 200,000 clones, with 88% found just once. These data originate in a study of blood T cell repertoires in COVID-19. Study-level information: Samples of COVID-19 (acute and convalescent) were obtained from the United States, Italy and Spain.

The specimen sequenced was peripheral blood. This clonotype was sampled from a man aged 40-50 years with active or convalescent COVID-19.

The CDR3 DNA reads as TGTGCCAGCAGCCGACAGAATCCGGGCGTTTCTGGAAACACCATATATTTT. It codes for CASSRQNPGVSGNTIYF. V gene TRBV28 combines with J gene TRBJ1-3; D is possibly TRBD1 (5 bases). The length of the CDR3 is 17 residues. Trimming stripped 6 bases from V and 1 base from J, with 19 bases between. Germline values: CDR1 MDHEN, CDR2 SYDVKM. Drawing the rest from reference TRBV28 and TRBJ1-3, the complete variable domain is DVKVTQSSRYLVKRTGEKVFLECVQDMDHENMFWYRQDPGLGLRLIYFSYDVKMKEKGDIPEGYSVSREKKERFSLILESASTNQTSMYLCASSRQNPGVSGNTIYFGEGSWLTVV.